This T cell receptor beta chain was observed in a study of identical twins (dated by TCRdb to 2015 to 2016). About the study as a whole: To test whether fetal clonotypes persist, the study used deep sequencing on TCR alpha and beta repertoires from monozygotic twins, unrelated adults of various ages, and cord blood. To rule out contamination, the twin experiments were replicated at different times with different library preparation protocols.

The library was made by 5' RACE. TCRdb records Illumina HiSeq 2000 as the sequencer. Template switching added a universal primer binding site, and the final cDNA carried a unique molecular identifier that allowed TCR cDNA molecules to be counted accurately. First-strand cDNA for TCR alpha and beta chains was synthesized from specific primers in the conserved constant-segment region. Each cDNA library was double barcoded, with a SMART-Mk sample barcode plus Illumina barcodes, to control for contamination. Two successive PCR steps introduced TruSeq adapter sequences along with Illumina sample barcodes. The TCR alpha and beta cDNA libraries were sequenced on the Illumina HiSeq platform using custom primers. Concerning the study's data processing: MiGEC was used to process raw reads and extract unique molecular identifiers, and MiXCR was used to find CDR3 positions. Recombination models were inferred per individual with the repgenHMM and IGoR tools using an EM algorithm. Shared clonotype analysis was performed with the tcR package in R, normalizing sharing by the product of cloneset sizes. To study raw recombination free of thymic and clonal selection effects, out-of-frame nonproductive sequences were analyzed. Using fastp trimming at Q25 and MiXCR clonotype assembly, TCRdb reanalyzed the public sequencing data and kept in-frame beta chains. Identical CDR3 protein sequences are pooled into one entry, listed with their most common genes and DNA. The V and J calls and clone size are TCRdb's, not the authors'. This sample holds 690,000 or so distinct CDR3 sequences; around 8.6% were observed only once. Of the sample, roughly 0.9% is held by the ten largest clones.

The germline V gene supplies CDR1 MNHEY and CDR2 SVGEGT. The CDR3 numbers 15 residues from cysteine through phenylalanine. Only the CDR3 portion is preserved as DNA: 45 bases, with reading frame beginning at the first base. V loses 6 bases at its end and J loses 6 bases; junction bases beyond the gene matches: 8. General study outcomes and caveats: In monozygotic twins, recombination models systematically underestimated out-of-frame TCR alpha sharing, but the models matched the sharing seen between unrelated individuals. Fewer insertions were carried by abundant cord blood beta clonotypes; a weaker similar trend was observed in young adult naive repertoires, while no such trend was observed in memory repertoires. Conclusions relied on cross-sectional statistical analysis, since the same donors could not be followed over many years. Invariant T cells such as MAIT and iNKT could partly confound zero-insertion analyses, though diverse VJ usage argued against this for most clonotypes. In beta out-of-frame sequences, excess twin sharing was weaker, because having fewer shared sequences lowered the signal-to-noise ratio. Compared with coincidental sharing between unrelated individuals, out-of-frame TCR alpha sequences shared between twins had an excess of sequences with low generation probability.

Every donor was a healthy Caucasian. The twin cohort comprised three pairs of female monozygotic twins, all aged roughly 18 to 30 years. RNA for TCR libraries was isolated from peripheral blood mononuclear cells. This clonotype was seen a few times. Its antigen is still unknown. Base qualities are not at hand, and no much larger clone is one base apart. These same data were also listed under a study on yellow fever vaccine responses in identical twins. Taken from the second paper: The authors reported that the T cell response to vaccination in identical twins appeared partly convergent and partly personalized. In identical twins, the study followed T cell clones that responded to the vaccine with precision.

This chain joins TRBV6-2 or TRBV6-3 to TRBJ2-7; the junction holds 13 bases that match TRBD2. This clonotype originated in a woman under 30 in good health. Material: PBMCs. The nucleotides are TGTGCCAGCAGAGGAATGGGACTAGCGGGAACCGAGCAGTACTTC. It translates to CASRGMGLAGTEQYF.